This TCR beta chain was documented in a study of cytomegalovirus exposure and HLA in healthy donors. Primers for the PCR totalled 60 Vbeta and 13 Jbeta. The repertoire was sequenced with immunoSEQ multiplex PCR; TCRdb's copy has only in-frame clones and lacks some. The sample lists about 140,000 clones, roughly 80% occurring once. Whole-study findings and limits: Accounts indicate the classifier identified cytomegalovirus status with strong specificity and sensitivity.

In the case of this clone: Its target is unknown.

The V gene's germline CDR1 is PRHDT and CDR2 FYEKMQ (reference sequence). Losses at the gene ends were 5 bases for V and 1 base for J; bases not matched to a gene: 7. The CDR3 covers 15 residues. Sequencing was done on a sample of PBMCs. This TCR derives from a male donor in good health and CMV-seronegative. V and J are TRBV13 and TRBJ1-1; TRBD1 matches 7 bases. CDR3 sequence (DNA): TGTGCCAGCAGCCTCATCGGGACAGCGAACACTGAAGCTTTCTTT. Its translation is CASSLIGTANTEAFF.